These T cell receptor beta chains were read from a single sample in a study of T cells in localized non-small cell lung cancer. TCRdb's table, derived via immunoSEQ multiplex PCR, lists solely in-frame clones and lacks some. The sample consists of about 33,000 clones, 92% of them appearing once. This specimen consisted of peripheral blood, obtained before any cancer treatment. The source is a female donor older than 55 with stage I lung adenocarcinoma. The CDR3 runs from the conserved cysteine through the conserved F or W. D genes are given only for firm matches. A row's size may be missing; if present it is once, few, many or a size class.

V gene	CDR3 length	J gene	D gene	clone size	CDR3 DNA	CDR3 protein
TRBV19	16	TRBJ1-5	-	-	TGTGCCAGTAGTATTGGCGGGAGAGGGAACAATCAGCCCCAGCATTTT	CASSIGGRGNNQPQHF
TRBV10-3	13	TRBJ1-2	-	once	TGTGCCATCAGGGATAAGGGGCCCTATGGCTACACCTTC	CAIRDKGPYGYTF
TRBV10-2	14	TRBJ2-5	TRBD1	-	TGCGCCAGCAACGCGAGGGGGCTAGCAGAGACCCAGTACTTC	CASNARGLAETQYF
TRBV5-4	13	TRBJ2-7	-	-	TGTGCCAGCAGCTTGGATCTGGAGGGCGAGCAGTACTTC	CASSLDLEGEQYF
TRBV7-6	13	TRBJ2-1	-	-	TGTGCCAGCAGCTTAGTGGCGGCCAATGAGCAGTTCTTC	CASSLVAANEQFF
TRBV10-3	16	TRBJ1-3	-	-	TGTGCCACCGCCGCCGGAGGGGCCTTCTCTGGAAACACCATATATTTT	CATAAGGAFSGNTIYF
TRBV27	13	TRBJ1-5	-	-	TGTGCCAGCAGCCGGACGGATAATCAGCCCCAGCATTTT	CASSRTDNQPQHF
TRBV28	15	TRBJ2-5	-	-	TGTGCCAGCAGACCCGTATCCGGGGGGCAGGAGACCCAGTACTTC	CASRPVSGGQETQYF
TRBV5-6	13	TRBJ1-1	-	-	TGTGCCAGCAGCTCCTCACCGGCCGCGCGGGCTTTCTTT	CASSSSPAARAFF
TRBV5-1	15	TRBJ2-5	TRBD1	-	TGCGCCAGCAGCTGGGGACAGGGGGCAGGGGAGACCCAGTACTTC	CASSWGQGAGETQYF
TRBV2	13	TRBJ2-7	TRBD1	-	TGTGCCAGCAGTGGGGACAGGGTAAACGAGCAGTACTTC	CASSGDRVNEQYF
TRBV29-1	15	TRBJ1-1	-	once	TGCAGCGTTGAAGAAGTAGGACCCTTGAACACTGAAGCTTTCTTT	CSVEEVGPLNTEAFF
TRBV5-1	15	TRBJ1-2	-	-	TGCGCCAGCAGCTTGGGCGTCCACTCGTACTATGGCTACACCTTC	CASSLGVHSYYGYTF
TRBV6-6	14	TRBJ1-1	TRBD1	-	TGTGCCAGCACCCCATCAGGGGGCTCAACTGAAGCTTTCTTT	CASTPSGGSTEAFF
TRBV7-6	21	TRBJ2-2	TRBD1	-	TGTGCCAGCAGCTTAATTGGTACAGGGGGCATCCCGGGGATAGGCGCCGGGGAGCTGTTTTTT	CASSLIGTGGIPGIGAGELFF
TRBV6-5	13	TRBJ1-1	TRBD1	-	TGTGCCAGCAGGAACACCGGGACAGGAGCAGCTTTCTTT	CASRNTGTGAAFF
TRBV4-3	13	TRBJ1-1	-	-	TGCGCCAGCAGCCAAACAGGGAGCACTGAAGCTTTCTTT	CASSQTGSTEAFF
TRBV29-1	11	TRBJ1-2	TRBD1	-	TGCAGCGGTACAGGGGACTATGGCTACACCTTC	CSGTGDYGYTF
TRBV19	14	TRBJ2-7	-	-	TGTGCCAGTAGTCAGGTCGACCTTCCACACGAGCAGTACTTC	CASSQVDLPHEQYF
TRBV9	15	TRBJ2-3	-	-	TGTGCCAGTGGTGGGGGATTAACTAGCACAGATACGCAGTATTTT	CASGGGLTSTDTQYF
TRBV19	13	TRBJ1-2	-	-	TGTGCCAGTAGCCCTCCATTTATCTATGGCTACACCTTC	CASSPPFIYGYTF
TRBV7-9	12	TRBJ1-1	TRBD1	-	TGTGCCAGCAGCTTAGGGACAGGGGGAGCTTTCTTT	CASSLGTGGAFF
TRBV30	14	TRBJ2-3	-	-	TGTGCCTGGAGCGCAACAGGGTTAAGGGATACGCAGTATTTT	CAWSATGLRDTQYF
TRBV6-1	15	TRBJ2-2	TRBD2	-	TGTGCCAGCACCCGACTAGCGGGGACCACCGGGGAGCTGTTTTTT	CASTRLAGTTGELFF
TRBV25-1	14	TRBJ1-1	TRBD1	-	TGTGCCAGCAAAAAGACAGGGACCAACACTGAAGCTTTCTTT	CASKKTGTNTEAFF
TRBV6-1	15	TRBJ1-1	TRBD1	-	TGTGCCAGCAGTCGGAGCACAGGGGGAAACACTGAAGCTTTCTTT	CASSRSTGGNTEAFF
TRBV7-6	20	TRBJ2-1	-	-	TGTGCCAGCAGCTTAGAAGGGGGTCTAGGCGGGGCAAACTCCTACAATGAGCAGTTCTTC	CASSLEGGLGGANSYNEQFF
TRBV5-6	15	TRBJ2-2	-	once	TGTGCCAGCAGCCGTAGGGTGGCGAACACCGGGGAGCTGTTTTTT	CASSRRVANTGELFF